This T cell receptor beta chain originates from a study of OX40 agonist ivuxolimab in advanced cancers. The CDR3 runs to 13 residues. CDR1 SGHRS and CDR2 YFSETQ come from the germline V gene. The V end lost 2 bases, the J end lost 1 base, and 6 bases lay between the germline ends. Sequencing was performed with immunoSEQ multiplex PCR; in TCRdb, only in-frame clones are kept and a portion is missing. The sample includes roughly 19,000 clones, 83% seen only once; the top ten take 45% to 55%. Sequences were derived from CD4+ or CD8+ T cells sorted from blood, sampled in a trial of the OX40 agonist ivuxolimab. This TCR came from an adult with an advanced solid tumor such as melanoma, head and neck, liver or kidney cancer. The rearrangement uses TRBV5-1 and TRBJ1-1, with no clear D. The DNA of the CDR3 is TGCGCCAGCAGCTTTGAGGCGAACACTGAAGCTTTCTTT. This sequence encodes CASSFEANTEAFF.